This TCR beta chain was found in a study of regulatory and conventional T cells in breast cancer. TCRdb passed the PCR reads through MiXCR, listing each CDR3 protein once. The sample includes fewer than 20,000 distinct CDR3 sequences, more than 30% of them seen just once. Material for sequencing was conventional T cells from blood. This receptor was obtained from a female donor in good health.

The CDR3 DNA follows: TGTGCCAGCACCCTAACAGGGGCCGTCACTGAAGCTTTCTTT. This sequence encodes CASTLTGAVTEAFF. This chain joins TRBV6-1 and TRBJ1-1; 7 bases align to TRBD1. Germline CDR1 and CDR2: MNHNS and SASEGT. V gave up 7 bases and J gave up 4 bases; unmatched junction bases: 9. This CDR3 contains 14 residues.